The 4 T cell receptor beta chains in this list originate from one sample, sequenced in a study of blood T cell repertoires in COVID-19. Libraries were prepared by immunoSEQ multiplex PCR; TCRdb keeps only in-frame clonotypes and omits some of them. This sample has about 140,000 clones, with 85% to 90% found just once. The sequenced sample consisted of peripheral blood. These receptors came from a man aged 45-60 years with active or convalescent COVID-19.

The chain is built from TRBV6-5 and TRBJ1-2, with 9 positions matching TRBD1. J lost 3 bases, V lost 4 bases, and 9 bases had no gene match. Germline V CDR1 and CDR2: MNHEY, SVGAGI. The CDR3 has 16 amino acids. The CDR3 nucleotides are TGTGCCAGCAGTTCCCCAGACAGGGGGGGTGACTATGGCTACACCTTC. Protein: CASSSPDRGGDYGYTF.

This clone has more than one count but fewer than ten. This sequence joins TRBV29-1 and TRBJ1-1; D ambiguous. Germline CDR1 SQVTM, CDR2 ANQGSEA. The CDR3 loop spans 15 amino acids. V lost 4 bases, J lost 0 bases, and 15 bases lay in between. The CDR3 sequence is CSVVYSAVLNTEAFF. CDR3 DNA: TGCAGCGTTGTTTATTCTGCGGTGTTGAACACTGAAGCTTTCTTT.

This sequence joins TRBV11-2 and TRBJ2-1, with D perhaps matching TRBD2 (6 bases). The germline V gene has CDR1 SGHAT and CDR2 FQNNGV. The CDR3 runs 14 residues. Between the trimmed V and J ends, which lost 3 bases and 5 bases, there was a span of 11 bases. Written as DNA, the CDR3 is TGTGCCAGCAGCTTTGAGCGGGCGAACAATGAGCAGTTCTTC. This codes for CASSFERANNEQFF.

This sequence joins TRBV11-1 and TRBJ2-3; 11 bases line up with TRBD1. The J segment lost 5 bases and the V segment lost 5 bases, leaving 9 bases of the junction unmatched. The CDR3 extends over 16 amino acids. Germline CDR1 SGHAT, CDR2 FQDESV (reference sequence). CDR3 amino acids: CASSPAGQGGLDTQYF. As DNA, the CDR3 is TGTGCCAGCAGCCCCGCGGGACAGGGGGGATTAGATACGCAGTATTTT.